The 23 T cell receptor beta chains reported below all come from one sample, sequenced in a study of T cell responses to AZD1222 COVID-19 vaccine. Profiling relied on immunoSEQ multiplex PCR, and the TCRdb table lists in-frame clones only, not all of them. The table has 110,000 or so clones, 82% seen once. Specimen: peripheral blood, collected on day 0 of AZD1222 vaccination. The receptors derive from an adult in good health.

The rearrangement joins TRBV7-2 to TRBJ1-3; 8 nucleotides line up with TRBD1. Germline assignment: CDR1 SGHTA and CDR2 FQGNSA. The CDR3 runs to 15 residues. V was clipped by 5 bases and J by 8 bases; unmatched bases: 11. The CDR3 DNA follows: TGTGCCAGCAGCCCGGGACAGGTGATTCGGGACACCATATATTTT. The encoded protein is CASSPGQVIRDTIYF.

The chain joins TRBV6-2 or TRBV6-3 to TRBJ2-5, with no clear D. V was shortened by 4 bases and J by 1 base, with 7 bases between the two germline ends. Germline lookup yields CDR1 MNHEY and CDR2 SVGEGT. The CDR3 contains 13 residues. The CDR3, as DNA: TGTGCCAGCAGTTTTGGCCTCCAAGAGACCCAGTACTTC. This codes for CASSFGLQETQYF.

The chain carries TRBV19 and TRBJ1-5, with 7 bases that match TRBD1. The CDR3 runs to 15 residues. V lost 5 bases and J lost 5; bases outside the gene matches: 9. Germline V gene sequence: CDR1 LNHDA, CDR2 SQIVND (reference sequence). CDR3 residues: CASSGLDRAYQPQHF. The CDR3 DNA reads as TGTGCCAGTAGTGGGCTTGACAGGGCCTATCAGCCCCAGCATTTT.

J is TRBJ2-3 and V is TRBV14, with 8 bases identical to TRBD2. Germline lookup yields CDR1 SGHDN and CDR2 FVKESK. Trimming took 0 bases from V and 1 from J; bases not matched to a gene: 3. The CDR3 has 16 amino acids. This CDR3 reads CASSQDWRGGTDTQYF. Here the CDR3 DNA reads TGTGCCAGCAGCCAAGATTGGCGGGGGGGCACAGATACGCAGTATTTT.

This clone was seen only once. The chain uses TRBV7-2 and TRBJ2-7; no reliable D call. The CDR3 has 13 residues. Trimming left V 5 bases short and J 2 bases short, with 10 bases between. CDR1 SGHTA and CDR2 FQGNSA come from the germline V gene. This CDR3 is CASSPRSTYEQYF. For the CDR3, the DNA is TGTGCCAGCAGCCCGAGGAGCACCTACGAGCAGTACTTC.

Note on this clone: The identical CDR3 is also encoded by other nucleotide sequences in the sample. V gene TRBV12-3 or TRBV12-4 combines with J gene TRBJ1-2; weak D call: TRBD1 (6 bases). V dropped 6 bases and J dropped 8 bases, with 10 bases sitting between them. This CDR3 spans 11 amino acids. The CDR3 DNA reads TGTGCCAGCAGCCTAGGGGGAGGCTACACCTTC. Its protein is CASSLGGGYTF.

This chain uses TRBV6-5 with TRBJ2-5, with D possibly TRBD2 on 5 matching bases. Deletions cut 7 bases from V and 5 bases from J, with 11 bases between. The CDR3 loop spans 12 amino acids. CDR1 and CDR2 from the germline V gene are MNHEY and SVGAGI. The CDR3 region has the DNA TGTGCCAGCATAGGGTGGGAGGAGACCCAGTACTTC. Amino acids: CASIGWEETQYF.

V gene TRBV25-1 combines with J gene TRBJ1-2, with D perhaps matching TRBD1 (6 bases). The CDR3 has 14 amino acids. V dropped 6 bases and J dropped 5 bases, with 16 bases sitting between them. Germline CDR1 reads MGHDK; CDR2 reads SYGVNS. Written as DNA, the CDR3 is TGTGCCAGCAGCGCCGGGGGGCGGTTATATGGCTACACCTTC. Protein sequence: CASSAGGRLYGYTF.

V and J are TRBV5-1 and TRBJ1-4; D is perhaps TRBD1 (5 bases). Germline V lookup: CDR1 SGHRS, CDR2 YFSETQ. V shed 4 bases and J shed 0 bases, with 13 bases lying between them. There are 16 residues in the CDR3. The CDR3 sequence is CASSQAPGPTNEKLFF. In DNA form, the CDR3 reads TGCGCCAGCAGCCAAGCCCCGGGGCCAACTAATGAAAAACTGTTTTTT.

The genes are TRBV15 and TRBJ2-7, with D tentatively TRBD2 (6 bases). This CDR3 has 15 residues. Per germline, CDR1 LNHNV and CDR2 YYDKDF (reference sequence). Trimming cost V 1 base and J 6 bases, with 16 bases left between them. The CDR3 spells CATSRVGGRLGEQYF. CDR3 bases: TGTGCCACCAGCAGAGTGGGGGGAAGACTGGGCGAGCAGTACTTC.

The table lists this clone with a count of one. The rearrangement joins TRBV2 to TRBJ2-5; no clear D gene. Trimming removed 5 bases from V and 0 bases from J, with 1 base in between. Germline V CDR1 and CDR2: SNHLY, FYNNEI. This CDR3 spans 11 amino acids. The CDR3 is CASSNQETQYF. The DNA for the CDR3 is TGTGCCAGCAGTAACCAAGAGACCCAGTACTTC.

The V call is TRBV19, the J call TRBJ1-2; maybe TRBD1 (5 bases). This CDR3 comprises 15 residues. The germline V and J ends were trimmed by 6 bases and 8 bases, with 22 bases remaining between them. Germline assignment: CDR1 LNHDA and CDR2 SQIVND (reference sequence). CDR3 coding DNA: TGTGCCAGTAGCCGGGGGGGTTCTCGACCTTTGGGCTACACCTTC. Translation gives CASSRGGSRPLGYTF.

CDR3 DNA sequence: TGCGCCAGCAGTCAATCTTGGGGGGGGTTCGTTCCGGCCCAGCATTTT. Amino acids: CASSQSWGGFVPAQHF. The gene calls are TRBV23-1 and TRBJ1-5; a possible D gene is TRBD1 (5 bases). TRBV23-1 is an ORF for which the function is uncertain. V lost 0 bases to trimming and J lost 11 bases, with 20 bases between them. The CDR3 contains 16 residues.

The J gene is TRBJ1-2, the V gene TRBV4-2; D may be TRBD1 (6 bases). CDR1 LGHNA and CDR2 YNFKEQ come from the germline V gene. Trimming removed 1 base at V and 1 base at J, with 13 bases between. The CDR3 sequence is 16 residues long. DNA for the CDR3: TGTGCCAGCAGCCAAGGCTCCGGGGGCGGTAACTATGGCTACACCTTC. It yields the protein CASSQGSGGGNYGYTF.

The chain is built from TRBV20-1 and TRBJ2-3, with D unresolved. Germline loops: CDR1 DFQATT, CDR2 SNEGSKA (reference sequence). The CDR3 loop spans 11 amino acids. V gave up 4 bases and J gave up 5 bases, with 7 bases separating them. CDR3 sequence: CSAKRGDTQYF. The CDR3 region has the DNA TGCAGTGCTAAAAGAGGAGATACGCAGTATTTT.

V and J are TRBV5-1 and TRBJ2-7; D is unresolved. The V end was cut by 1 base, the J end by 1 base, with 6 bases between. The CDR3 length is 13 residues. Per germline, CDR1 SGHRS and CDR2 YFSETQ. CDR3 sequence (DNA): TGCGCCAGCAGCTTGTTGGTATCCTACGAGCAGTACTTC. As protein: CASSLLVSYEQYF. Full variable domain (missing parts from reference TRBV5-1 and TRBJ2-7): KAGVTQTPRYLIKTRGQQVTLSCSPISGHRSVSWYQQTPGQGLQFLFEYFSETQRNKGNFPGRFSGRQFSNSRSEMNVSTLELGDSALYLCASSLLVSYEQYFGPGTRLTVT.

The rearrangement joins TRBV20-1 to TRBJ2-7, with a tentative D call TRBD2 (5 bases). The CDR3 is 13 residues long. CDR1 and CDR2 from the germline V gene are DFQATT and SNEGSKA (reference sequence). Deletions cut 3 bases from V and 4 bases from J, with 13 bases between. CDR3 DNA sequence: TGCAGTGCTAGTAGTGGGAGAGGATACGAGCAGTACTTC. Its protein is CSASSGRGYEQYF.

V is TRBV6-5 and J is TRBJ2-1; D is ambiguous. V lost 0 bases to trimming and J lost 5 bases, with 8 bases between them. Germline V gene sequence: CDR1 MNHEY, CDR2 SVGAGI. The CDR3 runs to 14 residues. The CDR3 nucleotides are TGTGCCAGCAGTTACTCACCAGCCGACAATGAGCAGTTCTTC. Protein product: CASSYSPADNEQFF.

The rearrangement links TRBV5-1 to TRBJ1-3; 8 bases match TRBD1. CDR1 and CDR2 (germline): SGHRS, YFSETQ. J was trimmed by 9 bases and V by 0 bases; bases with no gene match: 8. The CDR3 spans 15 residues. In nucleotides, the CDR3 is TGCGCCAGCAGCTTGGCGGGACAGGTCAGGGGCACCATATATTTT. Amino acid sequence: CASSLAGQVRGTIYF.

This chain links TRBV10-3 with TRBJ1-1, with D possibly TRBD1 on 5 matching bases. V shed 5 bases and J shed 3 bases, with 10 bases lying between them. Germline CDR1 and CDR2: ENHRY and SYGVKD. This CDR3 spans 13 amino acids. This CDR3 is CAISQGVDTEAFF. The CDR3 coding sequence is TGTGCCATCAGTCAAGGGGTGGACACTGAAGCTTTCTTT.

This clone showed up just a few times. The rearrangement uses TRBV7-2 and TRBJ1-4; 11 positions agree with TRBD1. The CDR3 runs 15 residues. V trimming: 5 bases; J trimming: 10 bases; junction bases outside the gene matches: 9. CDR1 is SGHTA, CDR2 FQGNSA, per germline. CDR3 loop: CASSAQGGQGVKLFF. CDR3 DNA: TGTGCCAGCAGCGCCCAGGGGGGACAGGGGGTAAAACTGTTTTTT.

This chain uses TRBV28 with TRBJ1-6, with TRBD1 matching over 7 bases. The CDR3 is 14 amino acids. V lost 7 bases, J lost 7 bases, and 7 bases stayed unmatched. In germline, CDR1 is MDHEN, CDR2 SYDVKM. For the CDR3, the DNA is TGTGCCAGCACCCCGGGACAGCTCAATTCACCCCTCCACTTT. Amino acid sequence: CASTPGQLNSPLHF.

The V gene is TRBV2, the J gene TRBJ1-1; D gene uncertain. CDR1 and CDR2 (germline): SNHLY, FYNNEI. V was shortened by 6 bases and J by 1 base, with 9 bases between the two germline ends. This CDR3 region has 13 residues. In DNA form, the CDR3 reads TGTGCCAGCAGCGCCCTCCCGAACACTGAAGCTTTCTTT. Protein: CASSALPNTEAFF.